The present entry profiles one T cell receptor (beta chain) with its context. The antigen remains undetermined. The data were taken from a study of shared clonotypes between healthy human individuals. Study-wide points: Compared with memory subsets, naive subsets generally had larger estimated richness. Sorted-subset samples were not fully sequenced, rarefaction indicated.

Repertoires were generated with immunoSEQ multiplex PCR, while TCRdb's copy carries only in-frame clones and drops some. The sample consists of roughly 600,000 clones, roughly 98% of them appearing once. This CDR3 contains 12 residues. Germline CDR1 SGHAT, CDR2 FQNNGV. The ends were cut back, 5 bases at V and 3 bases at J, with 8 bases in the middle. Naive CD8 cells were CD45RO-negative, positively selected for CCR7, excluding terminally differentiated effector memory CD45RA+ cells. V and J are TRBV11-2 and TRBJ2-7, with D hard to call. Sequenced input: naive CD8+ T cells sorted from blood. The TCR was taken from a man aged 25-45 years in good health. The CDR3: CASSIDGYEQYF. In nucleotides, the CDR3 is TGTGCCAGCAGCATTGATGGCTACGAGCAGTACTTC.